This TCR beta chain emerged from a study of post-analysis software for immune sequencing data. Across the study: Clinical courses comprised relapsing-remitting, secondary progressive and progressive-relapsing multiple sclerosis.

Unique molecular identifiers were carried by the TCR beta cDNA libraries. TCRdb recomputed calls from the PCR reads with MiXCR, one row per CDR3 protein. The repertoire holds approximately 460,000 distinct CDR3 sequences, with approximately 45% as singletons. A word on this clonotype: Its antigen is as yet unknown.

Per the germline V gene, CDR1 is DFQATT and CDR2 is SNEGSKA (reference sequence). J lost 3 bases, V lost 1 base, and 7 bases had no gene match. This CDR3 spans 16 amino acids. Points from the study as a whole: The five TRBV segments detected at higher frequency in patients than in controls included TRBV5-6, TRBV5-1 and TRBV20-1.

J is TRBJ2-1 and V is TRBV20-1; 9 bases match TRBD1. This receptor was obtained from a girl under 18 with multiple sclerosis. The sequenced sample consisted of blood. The CDR3 region has the DNA TGCAGTGCTAGAGTCACGGGACAGGGATTCTACAATGAGCAGTTCTTC. This gives the protein CSARVTGQGFYNEQFF.